This T cell receptor (beta chain) is from a study of OX40 agonist ivuxolimab in advanced cancers. About the full investigation: The costimulatory receptor OX40 (CD134) was targeted by ivuxolimab, a fully human IgG2 agonistic monoclonal antibody. Intravenous ivuxolimab was administered to patients every 2 weeks at six dose levels: 0.01, 0.1, 0.3, 1.5, 3 and 10 mg/kg. Of the roughly 52 dose-escalation patients, hepatocellular carcinoma was present in about 20, melanoma in approximately 15, renal cell carcinoma in 9 and head and neck cancer in 9. A male proportion of roughly 80% and a mean age of approximately 58 years, ranging from about 20 to 79, were recorded for the dose-escalation cohort. Patients were allowed to have had prior anti-PD-1, anti-PD-L1 or anti-CTLA-4 therapy, and 40% to 45% of the dose-escalation patients had been treated with checkpoint inhibitors. Partial responses occurred in three dose-escalation patients: two with cutaneous melanoma and one with hepatocellular carcinoma. Peripheral TCRbeta sequencing was intended to test whether TCR sequence diversity was altered and clonal T-cell expansion was caused by ivuxolimab. The paper describes the monotherapy dose-escalation part (N of about 47 patients) of the phase I trial of ivuxolimab.

This clone has only a few counts. Its antigen has not been determined. It has no much larger one-base neighbor in the sample; base qualities were not kept. Beyond this particular receptor, the publication reports: Low levels of normalized T-cell clonal expansion were also seen in some patients who did not respond. At doses of 0.1 to 3.0 mg/kg, clonal expansion of both CD4+ and CD8+ T cells in blood was seen between baseline and week 6. After ivuxolimab, more expanded clones were found on average in CD8+ T cells than in CD4+ T cells. The antigen specificity of the clonally expanded peripheral T cells was not determined. Partial responders in the 0.1-3.0 mg/kg groups had among the lowest normalized peripheral clonal expansion, especially among CD8+ T cells.

For sequencing of the TCRbeta CDR3 region, genomic DNA was extracted from the sorted cells. The immunoSEQ Assay was used for sequencing of TCRbeta CDR3 regions. TCRdb carries this immuneACCESS record with in-frame sequences only. Its versions omit some clonotypes, under half of them owing to an unresolved V gene in the studies checked, with the rest unexplained. The sample includes about 36,000 clones, with over 75% observed a single time. Jointly, the top ten make up 21% of the sample. The CDR3 holds 15 amino acids from the cysteine to the phenylalanine. This entry keeps only the CDR3 DNA: 45 bases, framed from base 1. CDR1 MGHRA and CDR2 YSYEKL were looked up in the germline V gene. V loses 4 bases, J loses 1 base, and the germline ends lie 11 bases apart. The trial excluded patients who had a history of autoimmune disease or who were on systemic immunosuppression. Peripheral blood for TCR sequencing was collected from all dose cohorts at baseline, on cycle 4 day 1, and on cycle 7 day 1. Samples were obtained from an open-label, multicenter, first-in-human phase I dose-escalation trial of ivuxolimab. Adults with locally advanced or metastatic head and neck squamous cell, hepatocellular, melanoma or renal cell carcinoma were enrolled in the trial. Before TCR sequencing, CD4+ T cells and CD8+ T cells from peripheral blood were sorted into separate populations.

Sequenced here: CD4+ or CD8+ T cells sorted from blood, sampled in a trial of the OX40 agonist ivuxolimab. The chain is encoded by TRBV4-1 joined to TRBJ1-5; no D gene call is confident. The sequence derives from an adult with an advanced solid tumor such as melanoma, head and neck, liver or kidney cancer. The CDR3 sequence is CASSPSRGSNQPQHF. Here is the DNA: TGCGCCAGCAGCCCCTCCCGAGGGAGCAATCAGCCCCAGCATTTT.